Below, 8 T cell receptor beta chains from the same sample are listed, as sequenced in a study of T cells in Graves' hyperthyroidism and ophthalmopathy. Researchers took RNA transcripts and amplified the TCR beta CDR3 regions from them. Carried out on the TCR CDR3, a first-round RT-PCR used the HTBI primer set. MiXCR, applied by TCRdb to the multiplex PCR reads, yields one record per CDR3 protein. The repertoire has roughly 250,000 distinct CDR3 sequences, less than 20% of them found once; the top ten carry around 28%. The sequenced sample consisted of blood. These receptors originate from a woman aged 18-29 years with Graves' ophthalmopathy.

At least ten counts were recorded for this clonotype. The rearrangement joins TRBV15 to TRBJ1-3; D is undetermined. The V end lost 0 bases, the J end lost 2 bases, and 2 bases lay between the germline ends. The length of the CDR3 is 13 residues. Germline V lookup: CDR1 LNHNV, CDR2 YYDKDF (reference sequence). CDR3 sequence: CATSRDPGNTIYF. DNA for the CDR3: TGTGCCACCAGCAGAGATCCTGGAAACACCATATATTTT.

This clonotype was recorded many times. This chain connects TRBV10-3 to TRBJ2-2; D possibly corresponds to TRBD2 (5 bases). Germline CDR1 ENHRY, CDR2 SYGVKD. This CDR3 region has 14 residues. V lost 2 bases, J lost 1 base, and 5 bases lay in between. The CDR3 coding sequence is TGTGCCATCAGTGAGCGGGAGAACACCGGGGAGCTGTTTTTT. As protein: CAISERENTGELFF.

Notes on this clonotype: A much more abundant neighbour one base away suggests this may be a read error. The CDR3 end shows no conserved phenylalanine or tryptophan, and so a read error is likely. The chain links TRBV13 to TRBJ1-2; D may be TRBD1 (5 bases). The V and J ends lost 2 bases and 8 bases respectively, with 12 bases between them. CDR3 length equals 13 residues. Germline V CDR1 and CDR2: PRHDT, FYEKMQ (reference sequence). CDR3: CASSLRGVQGYTL. The DNA of the CDR3 is TGTGCCAGCAGCTTACGGGGGGTCCAGGGCTACACCCTC.

A note on this clonotype: Possible read error: a much larger clone is one base away. The chain combines TRBV3-1 with TRBJ2-3, with 7 bases aligning to TRBD2. The CDR3 is made up of 16 amino acids. Looked up from germline, CDR1 is LGHDT and CDR2 is YNNKEL (reference sequence). The CDR3: CTSSQDRRGSTDTQYF. CDR3 sequence (DNA): TGTACCAGCAGCCAAGATAGGCGGGGGAGCACAGATACGCAGTATTTT.

At least ten counts were recorded for this clonotype. In DNA, the CDR3 is TGTGCCAGCAGCTCCCTAGCGGGAGTAGATACGCAGTATTTT. It codes for CASSSLAGVDTQYF. J is TRBJ2-3 and V is TRBV7-3; TRBD2 aligns across 10 bases. The CDR3 contains 14 residues. CDR1 and CDR2 from the germline V gene are SGHTA and FQGTGA. The ends lost 4 bases at V and 5 bases at J; junction bases unmatched: 3.

This clonotype has at least ten counts. The rearrangement uses TRBV2 and TRBJ1-5, with TRBD1 identical over 11 bases. CDR3 length equals 15 residues. Looked up from germline, CDR1 is SNHLY and CDR2 is FYNNEI. Losses at the gene ends were 6 bases for V and 3 bases for J; bases not matched to a gene: 4. The CDR3 DNA sequence: TGTGCCAGCAGAGCGGACAGGGGGCCCAATCAGCCCCAGCATTTT. Its protein product is CASRADRGPNQPQHF.

In this sample, this clonotype turned up many times. The V gene is TRBV3-1, the J gene TRBJ1-1; 8 bases map to TRBD1. CDR3 length equals 13 residues. V trimming: 4 bases; J trimming: 5 bases; junction bases outside the gene matches: 3. CDR1 and CDR2 (germline): LGHDT, YNNKEL (reference sequence). In DNA form, the CDR3 reads TGTGCCAGCAGCCCCAGGGGGCTGACTGAAGCTTTCTTT. Its translation is CASSPRGLTEAFF.

This clonotype was seen ten or more times. The chain is built from TRBV6-5 and TRBJ2-3, with unresolved D. The CDR3 has 15 amino acids. The germline V gene encodes CDR1 MNHEY and CDR2 SVGAGI. Trimming shortened V by 5 bases and J by 6 bases, and 18 bases separated the two germline ends. The CDR3 loop is CASSRAGSPRDTQYF. CDR3 DNA: TGTGCCAGCAGTCGAGCCGGGTCCCCCCGGGATACGCAGTATTTT.